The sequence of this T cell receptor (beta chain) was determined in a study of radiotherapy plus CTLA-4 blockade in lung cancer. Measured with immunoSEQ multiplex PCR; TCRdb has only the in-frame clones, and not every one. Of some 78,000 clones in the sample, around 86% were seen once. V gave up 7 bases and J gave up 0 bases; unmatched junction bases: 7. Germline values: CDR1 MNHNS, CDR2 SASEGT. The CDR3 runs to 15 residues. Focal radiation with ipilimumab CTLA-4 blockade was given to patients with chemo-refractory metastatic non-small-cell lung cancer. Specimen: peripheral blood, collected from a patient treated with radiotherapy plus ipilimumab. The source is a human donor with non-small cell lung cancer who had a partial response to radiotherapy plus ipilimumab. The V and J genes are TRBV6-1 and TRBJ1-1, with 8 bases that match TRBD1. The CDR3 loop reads CASTMTGAMNTEAFF. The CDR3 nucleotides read TGTGCCAGCACAATGACAGGGGCCATGAACACTGAAGCTTTCTTT.